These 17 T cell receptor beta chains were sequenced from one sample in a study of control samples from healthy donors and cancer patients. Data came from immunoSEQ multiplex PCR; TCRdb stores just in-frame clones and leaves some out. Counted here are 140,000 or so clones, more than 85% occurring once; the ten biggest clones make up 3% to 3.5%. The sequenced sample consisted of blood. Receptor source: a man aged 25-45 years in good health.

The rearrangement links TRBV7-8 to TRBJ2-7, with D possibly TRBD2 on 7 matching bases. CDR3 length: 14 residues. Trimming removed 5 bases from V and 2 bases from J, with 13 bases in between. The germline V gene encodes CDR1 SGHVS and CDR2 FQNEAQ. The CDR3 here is CASSPGRGAYEQYF. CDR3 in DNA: TGTGCCAGCAGCCCAGGGAGGGGGGCCTACGAGCAGTACTTC.

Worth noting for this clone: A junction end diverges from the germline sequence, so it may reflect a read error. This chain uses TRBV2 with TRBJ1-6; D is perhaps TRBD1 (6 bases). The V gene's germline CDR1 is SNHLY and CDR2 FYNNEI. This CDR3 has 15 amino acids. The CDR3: CASSTGQAYDSPLHF. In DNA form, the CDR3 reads TGTGCCAGCAGCACAGGGCAGGCCTATGATTCACCCCTCCACTTT. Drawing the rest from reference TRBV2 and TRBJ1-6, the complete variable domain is EPEVTQTPSHQVTQMGQEVILRCVPISNHLYFYWYRQILGQKVEFLVSFYNNEISEKSEIFDDQFSVERPDGSNFTLKIRSTKLEDSAMYFCASSTGQAYDSPLHFGNGTRLTVT.

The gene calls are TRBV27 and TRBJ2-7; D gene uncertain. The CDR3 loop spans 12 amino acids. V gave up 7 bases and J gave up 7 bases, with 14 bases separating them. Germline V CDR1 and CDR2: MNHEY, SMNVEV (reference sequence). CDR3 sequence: CASTNPPWEQYF. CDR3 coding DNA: TGTGCCAGCACCAACCCGCCGTGGGAGCAGTACTTC.

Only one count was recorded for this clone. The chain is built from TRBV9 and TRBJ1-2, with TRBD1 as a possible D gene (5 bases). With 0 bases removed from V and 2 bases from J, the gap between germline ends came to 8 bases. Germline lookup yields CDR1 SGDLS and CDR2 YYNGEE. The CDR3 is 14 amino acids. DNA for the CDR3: TGTGCCAGCAGCGTAGGAAAGGGGAACTATGGCTACACCTTC. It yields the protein CASSVGKGNYGYTF.

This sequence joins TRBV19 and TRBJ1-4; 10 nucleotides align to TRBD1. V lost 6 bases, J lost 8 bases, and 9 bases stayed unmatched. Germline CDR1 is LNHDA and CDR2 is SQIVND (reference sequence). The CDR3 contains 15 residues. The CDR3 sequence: CASSLSGQGNEKLFF. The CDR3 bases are TGTGCCAGTAGCTTATCGGGACAGGGGAACGAAAAACTGTTTTTT.

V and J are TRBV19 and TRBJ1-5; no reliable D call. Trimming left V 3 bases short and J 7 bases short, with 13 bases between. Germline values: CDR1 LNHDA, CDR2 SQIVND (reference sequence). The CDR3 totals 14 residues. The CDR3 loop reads CASSMGSFGQPQHF. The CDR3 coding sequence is TGTGCCAGTAGTATGGGGAGTTTTGGCCAGCCCCAGCATTTT.

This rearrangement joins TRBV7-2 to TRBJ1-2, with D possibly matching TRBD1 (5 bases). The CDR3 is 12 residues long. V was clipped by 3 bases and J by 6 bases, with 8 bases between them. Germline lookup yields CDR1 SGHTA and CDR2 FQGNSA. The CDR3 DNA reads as TGTGCCAGCAGCTTTTCCAGGGATGGCTACACCTTC. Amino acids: CASSFSRDGYTF.

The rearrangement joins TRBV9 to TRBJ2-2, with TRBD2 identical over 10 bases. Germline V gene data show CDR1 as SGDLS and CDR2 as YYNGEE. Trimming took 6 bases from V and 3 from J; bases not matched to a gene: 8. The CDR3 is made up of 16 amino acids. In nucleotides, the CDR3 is TGTGCCAGCACCTGGAGCGGGGGGGCCGACACCGGGGAGCTGTTTTTT. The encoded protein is CASTWSGGADTGELFF. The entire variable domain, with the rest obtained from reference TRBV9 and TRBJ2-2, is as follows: DSGVTQTPKHLITATGQRVTLRCSPRSGDLSVYWYQQSLDQGLQFLIQYYNGEERAKGNILERFSAQQFPDLHSELNLSSLELGDSALYFCASTWSGGADTGELFFGEGSRLTVL.

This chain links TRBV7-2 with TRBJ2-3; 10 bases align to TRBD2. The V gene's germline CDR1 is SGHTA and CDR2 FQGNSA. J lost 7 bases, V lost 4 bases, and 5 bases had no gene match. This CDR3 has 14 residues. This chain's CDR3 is CASSSSGGKHTQYF. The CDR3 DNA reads TGTGCCAGCAGCTCTAGCGGGGGTAAACATACGCAGTATTTT.

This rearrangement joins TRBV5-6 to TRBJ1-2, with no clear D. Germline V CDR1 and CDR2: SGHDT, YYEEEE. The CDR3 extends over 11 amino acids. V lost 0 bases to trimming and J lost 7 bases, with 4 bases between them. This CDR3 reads CASSLEFGYTF. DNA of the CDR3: TGTGCCAGCAGCTTGGAATTTGGCTACACCTTC.

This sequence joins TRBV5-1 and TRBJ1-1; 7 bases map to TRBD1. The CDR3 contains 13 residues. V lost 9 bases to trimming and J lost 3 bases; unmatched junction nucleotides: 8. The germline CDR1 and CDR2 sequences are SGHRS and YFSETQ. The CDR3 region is CATRTGFDTEAFF. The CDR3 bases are TGCGCCACCCGGACAGGTTTTGACACTGAAGCTTTCTTT.

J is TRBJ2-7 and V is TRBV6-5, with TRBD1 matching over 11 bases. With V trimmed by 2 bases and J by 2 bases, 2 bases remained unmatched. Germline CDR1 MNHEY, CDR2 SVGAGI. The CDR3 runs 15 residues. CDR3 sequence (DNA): TGTGCCAGCAGTTACGGGACAGGGGGACCCTACGAGCAGTACTTC. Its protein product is CASSYGTGGPYEQYF.

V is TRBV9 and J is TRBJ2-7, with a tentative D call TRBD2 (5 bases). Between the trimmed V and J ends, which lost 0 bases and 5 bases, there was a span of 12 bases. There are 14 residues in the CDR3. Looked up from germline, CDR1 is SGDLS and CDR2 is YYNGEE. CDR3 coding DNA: TGTGCCAGCAGCGTAGGGTCGGGGTCCCACGAGCAGTACTTC. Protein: CASSVGSGSHEQYF.

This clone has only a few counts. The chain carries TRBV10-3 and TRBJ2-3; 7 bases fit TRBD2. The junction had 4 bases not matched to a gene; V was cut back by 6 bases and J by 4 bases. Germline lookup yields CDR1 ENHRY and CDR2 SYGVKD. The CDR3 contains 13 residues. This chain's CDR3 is CAIRGDYSDTQYF. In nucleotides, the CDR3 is TGTGCCATCAGAGGGGACTACTCAGATACGCAGTATTTT.

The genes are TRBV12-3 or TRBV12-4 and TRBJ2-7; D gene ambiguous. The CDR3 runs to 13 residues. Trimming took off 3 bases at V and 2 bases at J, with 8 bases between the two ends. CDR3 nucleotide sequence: TGTGCCAGCAGTTTGGTAGGTGCCTACGAGCAGTACTTC. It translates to CASSLVGAYEQYF.

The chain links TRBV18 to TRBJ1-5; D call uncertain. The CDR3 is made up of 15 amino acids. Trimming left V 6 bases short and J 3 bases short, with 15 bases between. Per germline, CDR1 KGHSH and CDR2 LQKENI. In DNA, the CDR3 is TGTGCCAGCTCGCCTGGACTGCTCGTCAATCAGCCCCAGCATTTT. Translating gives CASSPGLLVNQPQHF.

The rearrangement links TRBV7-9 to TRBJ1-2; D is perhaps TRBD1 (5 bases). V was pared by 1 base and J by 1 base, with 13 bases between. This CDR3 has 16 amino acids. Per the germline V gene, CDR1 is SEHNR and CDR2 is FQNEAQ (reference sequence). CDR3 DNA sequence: TGTGCCAGCAGCTTAGGGACAAACTATCTTAACTATGGCTACACCTTC. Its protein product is CASSLGTNYLNYGYTF.